A selection of T cell receptor beta chains follows, all from one sample in a study of Graves' ophthalmopathy and Graves' hyperthyroidism. TCRdb passed the multiplex PCR reads through MiXCR, listing each CDR3 protein once. The sample consists of about 370,000 distinct CDR3 sequences, about 15% of them appearing once. Sequencing was carried out using peripheral blood. The origin of the receptors is an adult woman with stable Graves' hyperthyroidism. CDR3s include the opening cysteine and the closing phenylalanine or tryptophan. D genes are given only for firm matches. A clone size is listed for some rows: how often the clone was seen (once, few, many), or a class if it is expanded.

clone size: many; J gene: TRBJ2-7; D gene: TRBD2; V gene: TRBV20-1; CDR3 protein: CSARDWEGYYEQYF; CDR3 DNA: TGCAGTGCTAGGGATTGGGAGGGGTACTACGAGCAGTACTTC
clone size: many; J gene: TRBJ2-7; D gene: -; V gene: TRBV20-1; CDR3 protein: CSATPRVGGRYEQYF; CDR3 DNA: TGCAGTGCTACCCCCCGGGTAGGGGGAAGGTACGAGCAGTACTTC
clone size: -; J gene: TRBJ2-7; D gene: -; V gene: TRBV5-5; CDR3 protein: CASSLGTWSEQYF; CDR3 DNA: TGTGCCAGCAGCTTGGGTACATGGTCTGAGCAGTACTTC
clone size: many; J gene: TRBJ2-2; D gene: TRBD1; V gene: TRBV6-5; CDR3 protein: CASSYLDRGTGELFF; CDR3 DNA: TGTGCCAGCAGTTACCTAGACAGGGGAACCGGGGAGCTGTTTTTT
clone size: few; J gene: TRBJ2-2; D gene: -; V gene: TRBV4-2; CDR3 protein: CASSQVGSSGELFF; CDR3 DNA: TGTGCCAGCAGCCAAGTCGGGAGTTCCGGGGAGCTGTTTTTT
clone size: many; J gene: TRBJ2-2; D gene: TRBD2; V gene: TRBV20-1; CDR3 protein: CSAPGTSGSFTGELFF; CDR3 DNA: TGCAGTGCTCCTGGGACTAGCGGGAGTTTCACCGGGGAGCTGTTTTTT
clone size: many; J gene: TRBJ2-4; D gene: TRBD2; V gene: TRBV5-6; CDR3 protein: CASNTLRTSWIQYF; CDR3 DNA: TGTGCCAGCAACACGTTGAGGACTAGTTGGATTCAGTACTTC
clone size: many; J gene: TRBJ2-7; D gene: TRBD1; V gene: TRBV7-9; CDR3 protein: CASSLARTGGHEQYF; CDR3 DNA: TGTGCCAGCAGCTTAGCCCGGACAGGGGGCCACGAGCAGTACTTC
clone size: many; J gene: TRBJ1-2; D gene: TRBD1; V gene: TRBV5-1; CDR3 protein: CASSWATGDYGYTF; CDR3 DNA: TGCGCCAGCAGCTGGGCGACAGGGGACTATGGCTACACCTTC
clone size: many; J gene: TRBJ1-2; D gene: -; V gene: TRBV6-1; CDR3 protein: CASTEQYDADNYGYTF; CDR3 DNA: TGTGCCAGCACCGAACAGTACGACGCAGATAACTATGGCTACACCTTC
clone size: many; J gene: TRBJ2-7; D gene: -; V gene: TRBV7-9; CDR3 protein: CASSLVEAEPTYEQYF; CDR3 DNA: TGTGCCAGCAGCCTCGTTGAAGCGGAGCCAACCTACGAGCAGTACTTC
clone size: many; J gene: TRBJ1-3; D gene: TRBD1; V gene: TRBV27; CDR3 protein: CASSLSKTGTGADTIYF; CDR3 DNA: TGTGCCAGCAGTTTATCAAAAACCGGGACAGGGGCGGACACCATATATTTT